The 17 T cell receptor beta chains below all came from one sample that was sequenced in a study of T cells after yellow fever vaccination (dated by TCRdb to the late 2010s). This sample's treatment or condition label indicates: live attenuated yellow fever vaccine strain. The method was 5' RACE. TCRdb lists the instrument as Illumina NovaSeq 6000. TCRdb passed the public sequencing reads through fastp at Q25 and MiXCR, retaining productive beta sequences. For every CDR3 protein sequence, its rows merge into one entry that carries the most common genes and DNA. The sample yields some 350,000 distinct CDR3 sequences; roughly 4.3% were counted once. Around 23% of the sample rests with the top ten. The sequencing used PBMCs, collected 5 days after the yellow fever booster vaccination. The origin of the receptors is a man aged 18 to 29 who received the YFV17D yellow fever vaccine.

This clonotype was seen at least ten times. The chain recombines TRBV29-1 with TRBJ1-5; D call uncertain. Germline-derived CDR1 and CDR2 are SQVTM and ANQGSEA. The CDR3 has 12 amino acids. The ends were cut back, 4 bases at V and 5 bases at J, with 9 bases in the middle. CDR3 nucleotide sequence: TGCAGCGTTGGAACAATTGATCAGCCCCAGCATTTT. It codes for CSVGTIDQPQHF.

This clonotype was seen only a few times. The CDR3 spells CASSPTGTGVNTQYF. The CDR3 DNA sequence: TGTGCCAGCAGCCCAACCGGGACAGGGGTAAATACGCAGTATTTT. This chain joins TRBV28 and TRBJ2-3; 10 positions agree with TRBD1. Germline V gene sequence: CDR1 MDHEN, CDR2 SYDVKM. CDR3 size: 15 residues. V was pared by 6 bases and J by 7 bases, with 10 bases of the junction left unmatched.

This clonotype was observed a handful of times. V gene TRBV28 combines with J gene TRBJ1-4, with unresolved D. V was shortened by 4 bases and J by 0 bases, with 9 bases between the two germline ends. The CDR3 has 15 amino acids. The V gene's germline CDR1 is MDHEN and CDR2 SYDVKM. CDR3 region: CASSSPVATNEKLFF. The CDR3 DNA follows: TGTGCCAGCAGTTCCCCTGTTGCAACTAATGAAAAACTGTTTTTT.

The chain recombines TRBV30 with TRBJ1-2; D ambiguous. The germline V and J ends were trimmed by 5 bases and 2 bases, with 9 bases remaining between them. The germline CDR1 and CDR2 sequences are GTSNPN and SVGIG (reference sequence). This CDR3 spans 12 amino acids. CDR3 protein: CAWARSNYGYTF. In DNA, the CDR3 is TGTGCCTGGGCCCGCAGCAACTATGGCTACACCTTC.

This clonotype was observed a few times. This sequence joins TRBV18 and TRBJ2-3, with D unresolved. The CDR3 is made up of 12 amino acids. Trimming removed 0 bases at V and 4 bases at J, with 2 bases between. Looked up from germline, CDR1 is KGHSH and CDR2 is LQKENI. CDR3 loop: CASSPPADTQYF. CDR3 nucleotide sequence: TGTGCCAGCTCACCACCGGCAGATACGCAGTATTTT.

The chain joins TRBV6-1 to TRBJ2-3; 7 nucleotides align to TRBD2. Germline assignment: CDR1 MNHNS and CDR2 SASEGT. CDR3 length: 11 residues. Trimming cost V 7 bases and J 6 bases; bases outside gene matches: 1. Here the CDR3 reads CASMRGDTQYF. In nucleotides, the CDR3 is TGTGCCAGCATGCGGGGGGATACGCAGTATTTT.

V and J are TRBV6-2 or TRBV6-3 and TRBJ2-7; no clear D gene. Per the germline V gene, CDR1 is MNHEY and CDR2 is SVGEGT. The CDR3 totals 12 residues. V lost 6 bases, J lost 6 bases, and 12 bases lay in between. The CDR3 protein is CASRRDKGEQYV. CDR3 DNA sequence: TGTGCCAGCAGACGAGATAAGGGCGAGCAGTACGTC.

This clonotype was seen only a few times. The V gene is TRBV29-1, the J gene TRBJ2-5, with 8 positions matching TRBD1. V shed 8 bases and J 4 bases; nucleotides not matched to a gene: 12. The germline V gene encodes CDR1 SQVTM and CDR2 ANQGSEA. This CDR3 comprises 14 residues. The CDR3 sequence is CSTTPRGLGETQYF. The CDR3, as DNA: TGCAGCACTACCCCCAGGGGGCTGGGAGAGACCCAGTACTTC.

This clonotype has at least ten counts. The V and J genes are TRBV12-3 or TRBV12-4 and TRBJ2-5; tentatively, D is TRBD1 or TRBD2 (5 bases each). V lost 2 bases to trimming and J lost 6 bases, with 7 bases between them. The CDR3 contains 12 residues. The CDR3 here is CASSLWGQTQYF. CDR3 nucleotides: TGTGCCAGCAGTTTATGGGGACAGACCCAGTACTTC.

V and J are TRBV12-3 or TRBV12-4 and TRBJ2-1; 11 nucleotides agree with TRBD2. This CDR3 is built from 19 residues. After removal of 5 bases from V and 5 bases from J, the junction contained 17 bases not matched to a gene. CDR3 bases: TGTGCCAGCAGTGCACAGACCGATATGACTAGCGGGGCCAACAATGAGCAGTTCTTC. As protein: CASSAQTDMTSGANNEQFF.

This clonotype was recorded a few times. The V call is TRBV27, the J call TRBJ2-3; TRBD2 matches at 13 bases. Per germline, CDR1 MNHEY and CDR2 SMNVEV (reference sequence). V lost 6 bases and J lost 4; bases outside the gene matches: 7. The CDR3 is 16 residues long. DNA of the CDR3: TGTGCCAGCAGCTTCAGGACTAGCGGGAGTTCAGATACGCAGTATTTT. Translated: CASSFRTSGSSDTQYF.

The chain is built from TRBV9 and TRBJ2-7; a weak D match, TRBD1 (5 bases). CDR3 size: 13 residues. The V and J ends lost 0 bases and 6 bases respectively, with 10 bases between them. Germline values: CDR1 SGDLS, CDR2 YYNGEE. The CDR3 bases are TGTGCCAGCAGCGTAGGGTCTACAGGCGAGCAGTACGTC. Translation gives CASSVGSTGEQYV.

This clonotype was observed many times. The rearrangement uses TRBV10-3 and TRBJ2-5; D gene unclear. This CDR3 has 13 amino acids. Trimming shortened V by 4 bases and J by 5 bases, and 11 bases separated the two germline ends. CDR1 is ENHRY and CDR2 is SYGVKD in the germline V gene. The CDR3 spells CAISGGVAETQYF. CDR3 sequence (DNA): TGTGCCATCAGTGGTGGGGTAGCCGAGACCCAGTACTTC.

This chain uses TRBV20-1 with TRBJ2-2; possibly TRBD2 for D (6 bases). The CDR3 contains 13 residues. Germline assignment: CDR1 DFQATT and CDR2 SNEGSKA (reference sequence). The germline V and J ends were trimmed by 1 base and 4 bases, with 7 bases remaining between them. CDR3 protein: CSARGGVTGELFF. In DNA, the CDR3 is TGCAGTGCTAGAGGGGGGGTCACCGGGGAGCTGTTTTTT.

The sample holds many counts of this clonotype. V usage is TRBV5-1 and J usage is TRBJ2-5, with D hard to call. V lost 4 bases to trimming and J lost 7 bases, with 14 bases between them. In germline, CDR1 is SGHRS, CDR2 YFSETQ. CDR3 length: 13 amino acids. DNA of the CDR3: TGCGCCAGCAGCACTGACTGGGTACGGACCCAGTACTTC. Its translation: CASSTDWVRTQYF.

The chain carries TRBV20-1 and TRBJ2-5; 12 bases fit TRBD2. This CDR3 is built from 14 residues. Germline lookup yields CDR1 DFQATT and CDR2 SNEGSKA (reference sequence). The ends lost 5 bases at V and 5 bases at J; junction bases unmatched: 6. CDR3 sequence (DNA): TGCAGTGCTTCTCGACTAGCGGGGGTGGAGACCCAGTACTTC. It specifies CSASRLAGVETQYF.

The chain carries TRBV6-6 and TRBJ1-1, with D unresolved. The germline gives CDR1 MNHNY, CDR2 SVGAGI (reference sequence). V dropped 2 bases and J dropped 1 base, with 11 bases sitting between them. The CDR3 runs to 15 residues. The CDR3: CASSYNRVENTEAFF. As DNA, the CDR3 is TGTGCCAGCAGTTACAATAGGGTGGAGAACACTGAAGCTTTCTTT.